This T cell receptor beta chain was sequenced for a study of blood T cell repertoires in COVID-19. For the study at large: Donors in the United States, Italy and Spain gave samples during acute or convalescent COVID-19. T cells, B-cell-depleted T cells, or PBMCs supplied cDNA or gDNA.

The CDR3 is 17 amino acids. Germline V gene sequence: CDR1 SNHLY, CDR2 FYNNEI. With V trimmed by 2 bases and J by 4 bases, 11 bases remained unmatched. In the original workflow: Reference gene primers were amplified, and this amplification served to estimate nucleated cell counts. Assay: immunoSEQ multiplex PCR; the TCRdb copy retains only in-frame clones and omits some. Clone size and the V and J calls come from that table; the DNA yielded D and trimming. The data contain 200,000 to 250,000 clones, 80% to 90% of them singletons. The receptor comes from a man in his forties who had recovered from COVID-19. The sequenced sample was PBMCs or T cells enriched from blood (not recorded which). The rearrangement links TRBV2 to TRBJ2-1, with 7 nucleotides matching TRBD2. CDR3 amino acids: CASSESQEASGYNEQFF. The CDR3 DNA reads TGTGCCAGCAGTGAATCCCAGGAGGCTAGCGGATACAATGAGCAGTTCTTC.